This T cell receptor (beta chain) was obtained from a study of shared T cell receptors in the human thymus. The CDR3 spans 16 residues. Germline CDR1 and CDR2: MNHNY and SVGAGI (reference sequence). J was trimmed by 5 bases and V by 6 bases; bases with no gene match: 12. Profiled with immunoSEQ multiplex PCR; TCRdb holds only in-frame clones, not every one. The sample lists approximately 660,000 clones; 85% to 90% were seen once. This clone was seen more than once but under ten times. A further study also used this sample, focusing on human thymus T cells. That work contributes: All donors were healthy Finnish infants who were undergoing corrective surgery to treat congenital heart defects. Thymus pieces cut out during corrective heart surgery were the tissue that was used. Blood and thymic repertoires both appeared biased in V and J gene usage. Related work found strong thymic repertoire overlap between unrelated individuals.

The TCR sequence derives from a boy under two years old with a congenital heart defect. The source material was thymocytes. The gene calls are TRBV6-6 and TRBJ1-5; 8 nucleotides agree with TRBD1. The CDR3 bases are TGTGCCAGCAGACCACCGGGACAGGACATCCATCAGCCCCAGCATTTT. Amino acids: CASRPPGQDIHQPQHF.